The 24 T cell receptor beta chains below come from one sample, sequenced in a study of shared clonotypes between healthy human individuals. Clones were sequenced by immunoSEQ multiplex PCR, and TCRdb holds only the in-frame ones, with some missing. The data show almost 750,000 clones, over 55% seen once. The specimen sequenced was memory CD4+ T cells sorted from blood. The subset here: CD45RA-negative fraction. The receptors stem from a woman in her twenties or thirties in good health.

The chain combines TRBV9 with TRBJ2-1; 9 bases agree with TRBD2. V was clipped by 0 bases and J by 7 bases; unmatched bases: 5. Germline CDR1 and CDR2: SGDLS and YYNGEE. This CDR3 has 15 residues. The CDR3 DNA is TGTGCCAGCAGCGTAGATCCTAGCGGGATTAATGAGCAGTTCTTC. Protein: CASSVDPSGINEQFF.

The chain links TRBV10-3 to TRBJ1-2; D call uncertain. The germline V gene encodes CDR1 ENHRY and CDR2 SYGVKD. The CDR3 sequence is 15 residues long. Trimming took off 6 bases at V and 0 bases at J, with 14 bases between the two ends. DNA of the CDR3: TGTGCCATCAGCCACCCGGGCAGTACTAACTATGGCTACACCTTC. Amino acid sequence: CAISHPGSTNYGYTF.

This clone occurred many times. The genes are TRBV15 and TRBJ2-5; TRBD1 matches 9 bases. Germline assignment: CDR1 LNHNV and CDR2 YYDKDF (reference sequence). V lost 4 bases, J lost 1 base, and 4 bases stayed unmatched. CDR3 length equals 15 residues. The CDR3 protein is CATSTGQGAQETQYF. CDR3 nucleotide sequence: TGTGCCACCAGCACGGGACAGGGAGCCCAAGAGACCCAGTACTTC.

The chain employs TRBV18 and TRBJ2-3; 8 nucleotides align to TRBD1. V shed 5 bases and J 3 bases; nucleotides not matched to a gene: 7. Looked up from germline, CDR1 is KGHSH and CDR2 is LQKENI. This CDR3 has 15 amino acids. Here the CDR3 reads CASSTGGIRTDTQYF. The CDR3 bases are TGTGCCAGCTCAACAGGGGGAATCAGAACAGATACGCAGTATTTT.

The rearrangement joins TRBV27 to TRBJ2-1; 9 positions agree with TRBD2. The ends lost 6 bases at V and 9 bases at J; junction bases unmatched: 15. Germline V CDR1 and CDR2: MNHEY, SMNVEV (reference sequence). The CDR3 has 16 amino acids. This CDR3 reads CASSLRVSGGRSEQFF. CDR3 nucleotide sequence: TGTGCCAGCAGCCTTCGTGTTAGCGGGGGACGGAGTGAGCAGTTCTTC.

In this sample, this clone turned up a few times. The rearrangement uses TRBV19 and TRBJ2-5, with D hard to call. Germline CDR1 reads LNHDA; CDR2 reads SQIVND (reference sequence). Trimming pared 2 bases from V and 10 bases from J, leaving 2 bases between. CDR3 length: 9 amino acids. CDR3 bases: TGTGCCAGTAGTATAAGCCAGTACTTC. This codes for CASSISQYF.

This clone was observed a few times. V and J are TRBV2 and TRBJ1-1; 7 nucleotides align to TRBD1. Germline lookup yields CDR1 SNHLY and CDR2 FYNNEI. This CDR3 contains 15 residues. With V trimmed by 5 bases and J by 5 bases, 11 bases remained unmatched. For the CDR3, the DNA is TGTGCCAGCAGTTTACAGGGGATGTTGATGACTGAAGCTTTCTTT. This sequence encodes CASSLQGMLMTEAFF.

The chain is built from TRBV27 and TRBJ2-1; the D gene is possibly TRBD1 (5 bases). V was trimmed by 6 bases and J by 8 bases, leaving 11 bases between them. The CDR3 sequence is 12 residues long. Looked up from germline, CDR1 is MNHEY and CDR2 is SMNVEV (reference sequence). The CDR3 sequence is CASRRDSYEQFF. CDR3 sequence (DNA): TGTGCCAGCAGGCGCGACAGCTATGAGCAGTTCTTC.

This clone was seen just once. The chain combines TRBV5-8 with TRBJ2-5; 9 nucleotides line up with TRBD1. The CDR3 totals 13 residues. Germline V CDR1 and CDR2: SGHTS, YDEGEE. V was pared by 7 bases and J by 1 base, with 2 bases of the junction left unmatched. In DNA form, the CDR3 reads TGTGCCAGCGGGGACAGGGCCCAAGAGACCCAGTACTTC. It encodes CASGDRAQETQYF.

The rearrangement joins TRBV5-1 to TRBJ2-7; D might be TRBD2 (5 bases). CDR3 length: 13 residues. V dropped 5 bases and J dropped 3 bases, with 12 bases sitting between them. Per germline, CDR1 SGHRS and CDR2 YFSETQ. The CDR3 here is CASRRAEGYEQYF. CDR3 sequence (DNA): TGCGCCAGCAGGCGCGCCGAGGGCTACGAGCAGTACTTC.

The DNA of the CDR3 is TGTGCCAGCAGTCAAAGAGGACAGCCGCGGAACACTGAAGCTTTCTTT. This codes for CASSQRGQPRNTEAFF. The chain joins TRBV28 to TRBJ1-1; D is perhaps TRBD1 (6 bases). The CDR3 runs to 16 residues. CDR1 and CDR2 from the germline V gene are MDHEN and SYDVKM. Between the trimmed V and J ends, which lost 5 bases and 1 base, there was a span of 17 bases.

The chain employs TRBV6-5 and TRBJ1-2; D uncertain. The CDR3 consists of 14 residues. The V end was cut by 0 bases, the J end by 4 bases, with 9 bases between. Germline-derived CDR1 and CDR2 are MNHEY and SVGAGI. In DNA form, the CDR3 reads TGTGCCAGCAGTTACTCGATGGGTGGCTATGGCTACACCTTC. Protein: CASSYSMGGYGYTF.

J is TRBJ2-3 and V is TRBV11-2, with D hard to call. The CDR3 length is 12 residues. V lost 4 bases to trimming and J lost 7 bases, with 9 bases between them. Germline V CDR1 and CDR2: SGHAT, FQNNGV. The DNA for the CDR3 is TGTGCCAGCAGCTCCGCCACCCATACGCAGTATTTT. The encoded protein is CASSSATHTQYF. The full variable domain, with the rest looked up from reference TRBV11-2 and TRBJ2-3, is EAGVAQSPRYKIIEKRQSVAFWCNPISGHATLYWYQQILGQGPKLLIQFQNNGVVDDSQLPKDRFSAERLKGVDSTLKIQPAKLEDSAVYLCASSSATHTQYFGPGTRLTVL.

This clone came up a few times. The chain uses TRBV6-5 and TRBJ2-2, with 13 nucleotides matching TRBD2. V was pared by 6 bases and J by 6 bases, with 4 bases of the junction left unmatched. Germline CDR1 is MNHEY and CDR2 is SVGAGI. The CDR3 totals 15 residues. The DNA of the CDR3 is TGTGCCAGCAGGCCCGGACTAGCGGGAGCCGGGGAGCTGTTTTTT. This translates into CASRPGLAGAGELFF.

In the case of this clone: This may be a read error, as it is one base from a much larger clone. The CDR3 DNA reads TGTGCCAGCAACCACCGCCTTGGGAGTCCACCTTACGAGCAGTACTTC. Protein: CASNHRLGSPPYEQYF. The chain uses TRBV5-3 and TRBJ2-7; perhaps TRBD2 as D (5 bases). TRBV5-3 qualifies as an ORF whose function is uncertain. This CDR3 region has 16 residues. Deletions cut 8 bases from V and 4 bases from J, with 25 bases between.

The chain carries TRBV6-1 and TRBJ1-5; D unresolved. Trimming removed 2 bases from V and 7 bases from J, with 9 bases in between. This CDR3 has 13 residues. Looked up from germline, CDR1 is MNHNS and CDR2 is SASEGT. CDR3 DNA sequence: TGTGCCAGCAGTGAAAGGGTGGTACAGCCCCAGCATTTT. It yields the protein CASSERVVQPQHF.

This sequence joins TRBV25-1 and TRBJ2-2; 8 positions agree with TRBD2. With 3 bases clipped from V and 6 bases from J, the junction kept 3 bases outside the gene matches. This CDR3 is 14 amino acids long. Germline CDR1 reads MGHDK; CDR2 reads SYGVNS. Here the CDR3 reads CASSDTGGPGELFF. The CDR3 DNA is TGTGCCAGCAGTGATACGGGAGGGCCCGGGGAGCTGTTTTTT.

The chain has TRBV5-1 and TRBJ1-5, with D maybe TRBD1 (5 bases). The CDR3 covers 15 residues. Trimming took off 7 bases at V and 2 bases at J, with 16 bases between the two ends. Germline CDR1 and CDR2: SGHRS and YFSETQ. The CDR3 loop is CASPALRDGNQPQHF. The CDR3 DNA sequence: TGCGCCAGCCCCGCACTCCGGGACGGCAATCAGCCCCAGCATTTT.

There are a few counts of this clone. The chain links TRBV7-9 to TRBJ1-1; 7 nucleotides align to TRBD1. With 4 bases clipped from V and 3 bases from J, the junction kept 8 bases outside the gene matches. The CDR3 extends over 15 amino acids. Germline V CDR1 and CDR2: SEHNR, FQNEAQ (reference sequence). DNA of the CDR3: TGTGCCAGCAGCTCGATAGGGGGCACCTACACTGAAGCTTTCTTT. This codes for CASSSIGGTYTEAFF.

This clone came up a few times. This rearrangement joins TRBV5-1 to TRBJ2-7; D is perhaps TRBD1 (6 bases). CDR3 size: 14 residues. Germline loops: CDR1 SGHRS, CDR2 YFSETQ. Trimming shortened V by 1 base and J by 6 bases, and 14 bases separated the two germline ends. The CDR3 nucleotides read TGCGCCAGCAGCTTGCGATGGACAGTCTCCGAGCAGTACTTC. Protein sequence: CASSLRWTVSEQYF.

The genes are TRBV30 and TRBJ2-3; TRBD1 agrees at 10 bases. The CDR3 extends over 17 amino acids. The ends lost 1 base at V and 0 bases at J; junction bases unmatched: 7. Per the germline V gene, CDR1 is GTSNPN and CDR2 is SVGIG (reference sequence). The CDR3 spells CAWSADRGRSSTDTQYF. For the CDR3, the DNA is TGTGCCTGGAGTGCAGACAGGGGGCGGTCTAGCACAGATACGCAGTATTTT.

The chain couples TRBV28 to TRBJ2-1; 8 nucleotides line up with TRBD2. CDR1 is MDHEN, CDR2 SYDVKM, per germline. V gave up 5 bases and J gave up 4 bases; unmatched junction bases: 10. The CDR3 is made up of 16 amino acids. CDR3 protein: CASSPWTSTAYNEQFF. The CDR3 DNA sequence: TGTGCCAGCAGTCCGTGGACTAGCACTGCTTACAATGAGCAGTTCTTC.

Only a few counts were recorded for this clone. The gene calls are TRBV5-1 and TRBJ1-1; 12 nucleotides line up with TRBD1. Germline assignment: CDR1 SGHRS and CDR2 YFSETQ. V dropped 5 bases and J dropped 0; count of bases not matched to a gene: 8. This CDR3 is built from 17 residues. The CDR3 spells CASRSPGQGAMNTEAFF. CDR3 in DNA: TGCGCCAGCAGATCCCCGGGACAGGGGGCTATGAACACTGAAGCTTTCTTT.

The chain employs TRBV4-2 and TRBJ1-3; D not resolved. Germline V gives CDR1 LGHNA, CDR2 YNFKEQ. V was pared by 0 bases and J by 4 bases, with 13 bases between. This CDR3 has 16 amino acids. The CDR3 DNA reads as TGTGCCAGCAGCCAAGATGTTGCCGCGGGGGGAAACACCATATATTTT. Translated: CASSQDVAAGGNTIYF.